The entry below describes one T cell receptor beta chain. This clone is a singleton in its sample. Its antigen has not been determined. Base qualities are missing; no much larger clone stands one base away. This entry comes from a study of memory CD8 T cells in hepatitis C reinfection (dated by TCRdb to about 2017). As for the study more broadly: A few donors spontaneously resolved two consecutive HCV infections, while two donors cleared a primary infection but became chronically infected after reinfection. Previously published longitudinal data on tetramer+ CD8 T cell frequency were used to select the peak reinfection time point. Peak reinfection samples were collected 3 to 8 weeks after reinfection was detected. A case counted as HCV reinfection when an HCV RNA test came back positive after two negative tests taken at least 60 days apart. In the reinfection study, participants who had resolved a prior HCV infection were followed every 3 months. In five donors, the study followed the TCR beta repertoire of virus-specific CD8 T cells over time through an HCV reinfection episode. About five reinfection cases with stored pre-reinfection samples were identified between 2009 and 2012. General study outcomes and caveats: Because the study included only a handful of donors, definitive conclusions about public clonotypes linked to secondary clearance could not be reached.

The time point label on this specimen signifies: peak reinfection, 3 to 8 weeks after reinfection detection. Sorted cells were sequenced directly ex vivo, without in vitro expansion prior to TCR sequencing. Donors were people who inject drugs enrolled in the Montreal Acute Hepatitis C Cohort Study (HEPCO) in Canada. As controls, total naive CD8 T cells, sorted as viable CD3+ CD8+ CD45RO-, were obtained from two donors at each of the three reinfection time points. Before sorting, cryopreserved peripheral blood mononuclear cells were thawed and used as the source for purifying CD8 T cells. The MACS CD8+ T cell Isolation Kit was used to enrich CD8 T cells by negative selection. A BD FACSAria II sorter with FACSDiva software was used for cell sorting, and FlowJo was used for data analysis. Libraries were made using the immunoSEQ multiplex PCR assay. Genomic DNA was extracted from the sorted cells, and the TCR beta V, D and J regions were sequenced using the automated high-throughput method of Adaptive Biotechnologies. A two-step, bias-controlled multiplex PCR was used to amplify CDR3 regions. An Illumina instrument was used to sequence the amplified TCR beta libraries. Processing in the source paper ran as follows. Demultiplexed reads were processed to lower amplification and sequencing bias, and the IMGT database was used to assign CDR3 sequences to gene families. Repertoire data were analyzed with ImmunoSEQ software version 2.0. Clonotype lists were filtered to remove out-of-frame sequences as well as sequences containing stop codons in the CDR3. Clonotypes with a frequency below 0.01% were excluded because such low-frequency clonotypes corresponded to less than one cell. To get richness, observed richness was divided by input cell number, while evenness came from dividing Shannon entropy by log observed richness. Repertoire diversity and similarity between time points were quantified using Simpson diversity and Morisita-Horn overlap indices. Clonotypes were categorized as dominant (>1%), sub-dominant (0.5-0.99%), low abundance (0.1-0.49%) or lowest abundance (<0.1%). The germline index was obtained by subtracting total nucleotide additions from total CDR3 length and then dividing the result by total CDR3 length. TCRdb took this table from immuneACCESS and kept in-frame rearrangements with V and J called. Such tables lack part of the clones; where checked against another copy, unresolved V genes explain under half of the gap, and the rest is unexplained. V and J calls plus clone size are reproduced from that table; the DNA served to infer D and trimming. A total of more than 35,000 clones appear in this sample, 70% to 90% of them only once. The leading ten clones occupy 0.95% to 1.5% of the sample.

The sample consisted of naive CD8+ T cells sorted from blood. What this sample's cell subset or site label stands for: total naive CD8+CD45RO- T cells. The receptor was derived from a man younger than 30 with hepatitis C virus infection.

CDR3 protein: CASSYSHVYPNEKLFF. At the DNA level, the sequence is TGTGCCAGCAGTTACTCCCACGTCTATCCTAATGAAAAACTGTTTTTT. The chain uses TRBV6-6 and TRBJ1-4; no D segment can be confidently identified. V sheds 0 bases and J sheds 3 bases, leaving 11 bases between their ends. The CDR3 covers 16 residues, taking in both the cysteine and the phenylalanine. Of the read, only the CDR3 DNA is kept; its 48 bases are in frame from base 1. The germline V gene (reference sequence) sets CDR1 to MNHNY and CDR2 to SVGAGI.